This T cell receptor beta chain was profiled in a study of blood T cell repertoires in COVID-19. Looking at the study overall: Donors in the United States, Italy and Spain gave samples during acute or convalescent COVID-19. Sample material is recorded as cDNA or gDNA derived from T cells, B-cell-depleted T cells, or PBMCs.

In the source study's methods: Nucleated cell counts were estimated from reference gene primer amplification. TCRdb's table, derived via immunoSEQ multiplex PCR, lists solely in-frame clones and lacks some. The DNA was the basis for D and trimming; V, J and clone size are from that table. The repertoire holds about 320,000 clones, roughly nine tenths seen once, with 5% to 7.5% in the top ten. The ends were cut back, 3 bases at V and 0 bases at J, with 6 bases in the middle. The CDR3 totals 13 residues. Germline V CDR1 and CDR2: SGHDT, YYEEEE. This TCR was sampled from a man younger than 30 who had recovered from COVID-19. The sequencing input was peripheral blood. The chain uses TRBV5-6 and TRBJ1-1; no clear D gene. The CDR3 region has the DNA TGTGCCAGCAGCTCCGAGATGAACACTGAAGCTTTCTTT. Amino acids: CASSSEMNTEAFF.